The 15 T cell receptor beta chains below all came from one sample that was sequenced in a study of blood T cells in healthy people across ages (dated by TCRdb to about 2015). Library creation used 5' RACE. The sequencer listed for this sample is Illumina HiSeq 2500. A second PCR of about 7 to 12 cycles was performed with a sample-barcoded 5' primer and a J-beta primer mix. TCRdb cleaned the public reads at Q25 with fastp, built clones with MiXCR and kept in-frame beta chains. For every CDR3 protein sequence, its rows merge into one entry that carries the most common genes and DNA. In all, the sample holds about 1.8 million distinct CDR3 sequences, and 49% of those were seen once. The ten largest clones add up to roughly 2% of the sample. Material for sequencing was blood. Receptors originate from a middle-aged woman in good health.

This sequence joins TRBV29-1 and TRBJ2-2, with D maybe TRBD1 (5 bases). The V and J ends lost 2 bases and 4 bases respectively, with 11 bases between them. The length of the CDR3 is 14 residues. In germline, CDR1 is SQVTM, CDR2 ANQGSEA. CDR3: CSVELGLGTGELFF. The CDR3 DNA follows: TGCAGCGTTGAATTGGGGCTAGGCACCGGGGAGCTGTTTTTT.

The genes are TRBV20-1 and TRBJ2-5; tentative D call: TRBD1 (5 bases). This CDR3 has 13 residues. The germline V and J ends were trimmed by 1 base and 9 bases, with 15 bases remaining between them. From germline, CDR1 is DFQATT and CDR2 SNEGSKA (reference sequence). The CDR3 nucleotides are TGCAGTGCTAGAGGCATCGGCCCACAGGCCCAGTACTTC. Translated: CSARGIGPQAQYF.

This clonotype turned up a few times. V gene TRBV6-2 or TRBV6-3 combines with J gene TRBJ2-6, with a tentative D call TRBD1 (5 bases). This CDR3 is built from 15 residues. V was cut by 5 bases and J by 5 bases, with 13 bases left in between. Germline V gene sequence: CDR1 MNHEY, CDR2 SVGEGT. CDR3 coding DNA: TGTGCCAGCAGTCTCAGTAGGGGCTGGGCCAACGTCCTGACTTTC. As protein: CASSLSRGWANVLTF.

This clonotype showed up just a few times. The chain joins TRBV6-4 to TRBJ2-1; TRBD2 aligns across 11 bases. The germline CDR1 and CDR2 sequences are MRHNA and SNTAGT. The CDR3 is 15 amino acids. With 6 bases clipped from V and 9 bases from J, the junction kept 10 bases outside the gene matches. The CDR3 sequence is CASRPTSGGQGEQFF. Written as DNA, the CDR3 is TGTGCCAGCAGACCCACTAGCGGGGGCCAAGGTGAGCAGTTCTTC.

The rearrangement links TRBV20-1 to TRBJ2-4, with D perhaps given as TRBD1 or TRBD2 (5 bases each). Trimming pared 3 bases from V and 2 bases from J, leaving 20 bases between. This CDR3 spans 17 amino acids. Germline CDR1 is DFQATT and CDR2 is SNEGSKA (reference sequence). CDR3 residues: CSASLRGPTRTKNIQYF. In nucleotides, the CDR3 is TGCAGTGCTAGCCTTCGGGGCCCGACGCGAACCAAAAACATTCAGTACTTC.

This chain links TRBV5-1 with TRBJ2-7, with 12 bases identical to TRBD2. Germline CDR1 is SGHRS and CDR2 is YFSETQ. V lost 4 bases and J lost 2; bases outside the gene matches: 7. This CDR3 comprises 16 residues. This CDR3 is CASSSTSGGKAYEQYF. The CDR3 DNA follows: TGCGCCAGCAGCAGTACTAGCGGGGGGAAGGCCTACGAGCAGTACTTC.

V is TRBV11-2 and J is TRBJ1-1; D ambiguous. CDR1 is SGHAT and CDR2 is FQNNGV in the germline V gene. V dropped 8 bases and J dropped 2 bases, with 18 bases sitting between them. This CDR3 contains 15 residues. This chain's CDR3 is CASAQPRSLNTEAFF. The CDR3, as DNA: TGTGCCAGCGCTCAGCCCAGATCCCTCAACACTGAAGCTTTCTTT.

The chain employs TRBV20-1 and TRBJ2-1, with 8 bases aligning to TRBD2. V shed 6 bases, J shed 0 bases, and the junction held 7 bases outside the gene matches. The V gene's germline CDR1 is DFQATT and CDR2 SNEGSKA (reference sequence). The CDR3 runs to 15 residues. CDR3 in amino acids: CSAISGVSSYNEQFF. For the CDR3, the DNA is TGCAGTGCGATTAGCGGGGTTAGCTCCTACAATGAGCAGTTCTTC.

The genes are TRBV4-1 and TRBJ2-5; tentatively, D is TRBD1 or TRBD2 (5 bases each). The CDR3 runs to 13 residues. Trimming removed 0 bases at V and 8 bases at J, with 10 bases between. Germline CDR1 is MGHRA and CDR2 is YSYEKL. CDR3 sequence reads: CASSQDRDLTQYF. The CDR3 nucleotides read TGCGCCAGCAGCCAAGACCGGGACCTCACCCAGTACTTC.

The rearrangement links TRBV7-9 to TRBJ2-7; weak D call: TRBD1 (5 bases). Germline CDR1 reads SEHNR; CDR2 reads FQNEAQ (reference sequence). The CDR3 runs to 15 residues. Trimming stripped 0 bases from V and 0 bases from J, with 9 bases between. The CDR3 DNA follows: TGTGCCAGCAGCTTAGCGACAGCGAGCTCCTACGAGCAGTACTTC. As protein: CASSLATASSYEQYF.

The rearrangement joins TRBV4-2 to TRBJ1-4, with D unresolved. The CDR3 has 19 residues. The ends were cut back, 1 base at V and 7 bases at J, with 25 bases in the middle. CDR1 is LGHNA, CDR2 YNFKEQ, per germline. CDR3 sequence (DNA): TGTGCCAGCAGCCAAGTTCCTGGTACGGAAGAGAGGCATTCTGAAAAACTGTTTTTT. As protein: CASSQVPGTEERHSEKLFF.

This chain connects TRBV6-2 or TRBV6-3 to TRBJ2-1, with D hard to call. This CDR3 comprises 13 residues. Germline V gives CDR1 MNHEY, CDR2 SVGEGT. Trimming stripped 2 bases from V and 1 base from J, with 3 bases between. The CDR3 DNA reads as TGTGCCAGCAGTTACCATTCCTACAATGAGCAGTTCTTC. Protein sequence: CASSYHSYNEQFF.

V is TRBV7-2 and J is TRBJ1-2; 8 bases align to TRBD1. The CDR3 runs to 17 residues. V shed 5 bases and J 0 bases; nucleotides not matched to a gene: 11. Germline CDR1 reads SGHTA; CDR2 reads FQGNSA. CDR3 in amino acids: CASSAPRGRPPNYGYTF. CDR3 nucleotides: TGTGCCAGCAGCGCCCCCAGGGGGCGCCCTCCTAACTATGGCTACACCTTC.

This clonotype was counted a few times. The chain links TRBV6-2 or TRBV6-3 to TRBJ1-2; D unresolved. The CDR3 runs 11 residues. Trimming pared 0 bases from V and 12 bases from J, leaving 8 bases between. Germline V CDR1 and CDR2: MNHEY, SVGEGT. In DNA form, the CDR3 reads TGTGCCAGCAGTTACTCGACACTGCACACCTTC. It encodes CASSYSTLHTF.

Only a few counts were recorded for this clonotype. This rearrangement joins TRBV28 to TRBJ2-5; 10 nucleotides match TRBD2. CDR3 length equals 16 residues. With 5 bases clipped from V and 0 bases from J, the junction kept 6 bases outside the gene matches. Per germline, CDR1 MDHEN and CDR2 SYDVKM. CDR3 amino acids: CASSPLAGDHQETQYF. CDR3 sequence (DNA): TGTGCCAGCAGTCCCCTAGCGGGGGACCACCAAGAGACCCAGTACTTC. Full variable domain (remainder filled in from reference TRBV28 and TRBJ2-5): DVKVTQSSRYLVKRTGEKVFLECVQDMDHENMFWYRQDPGLGLRLIYFSYDVKMKEKGDIPEGYSVSREKKERFSLILESASTNQTSMYLCASSPLAGDHQETQYFGPGTRLLVL.